This entry lists 8 T cell receptor beta chains sequenced from one sample in a study of a mutant IDH1 vaccine in newly diagnosed glioma. The sample's time point: baseline, week 1 (first vaccination visit). The treatment is: pre-vaccination baseline after standard-of-care therapy. Here immunoSEQ multiplex PCR was the method, and the copy in TCRdb shows in-frame clones only, minus some. The sample has about 38,000 clones; roughly 92% are singletons. The sequencing used PBMCs, collected from a glioma patient treated with radiotherapy, temozolomide or both. These receptors all stem from a man aged 18 to 30 with glioma.

The chain couples TRBV7-6 to TRBJ2-1, with D possibly matching TRBD1 (5 bases). The germline CDR1 and CDR2 sequences are SGHVS and FNYEAQ. The CDR3 spans 14 residues. The V end lost 2 bases, the J end lost 3 bases, and 8 bases lay between the germline ends. CDR3 coding DNA: TGTGCCAGCAGCTTAACCGACAGCTACAATGAGCAGTTCTTC. It is translated as CASSLTDSYNEQFF.

This clone was detected only a few times. V and J are TRBV28 and TRBJ1-1; D possibly corresponds to TRBD1 (5 bases). V was shortened by 6 bases and J by 1 base, with 9 bases between the two germline ends. The CDR3 sequence is 13 residues long. From germline, CDR1 is MDHEN and CDR2 SYDVKM. The CDR3 protein is CASRPTGNTEAFF. CDR3 sequence (DNA): TGTGCCAGCAGGCCAACAGGGAACACTGAAGCTTTCTTT.

The CDR3 bases are TGCAGCGTTGTCGTGAGAGCGACCTACGAGCAGTACTTC. It encodes CSVVVRATYEQYF. The rearrangement joins TRBV29-1 to TRBJ2-7, with D hard to call. This CDR3 contains 13 residues. Germline V gives CDR1 SQVTM, CDR2 ANQGSEA. The V end was cut by 4 bases, the J end by 2 bases, with 12 bases between.

The V call is TRBV7-9, the J call TRBJ1-2, with a tentative D call TRBD1 (5 bases). V gave up 5 bases and J gave up 5 bases, with 12 bases separating them. CDR3 length: 13 amino acids. Germline-derived CDR1 and CDR2 are SEHNR and FQNEAQ (reference sequence). The CDR3, as DNA: TGTGCCAGCAGCCGAACAGGAGCTTATGGCTACACCTTC. It specifies CASSRTGAYGYTF.

The chain joins TRBV2 to TRBJ1-1, with D perhaps TRBD1 (6 bases). V was cut by 11 bases and J by 1 base, with 14 bases left in between. Germline values: CDR1 SNHLY, CDR2 FYNNEI. The CDR3 runs to 13 residues. The CDR3 DNA follows: TGTGCCTCGGGGGGACAACCGAACACTGAAGCTTTCTTT. It is translated as CASGGQPNTEAFF.

The gene calls are TRBV20-1 and TRBJ2-5; the D is unclear. The CDR3 runs to 11 residues. Germline assignment: CDR1 DFQATT and CDR2 SNEGSKA (reference sequence). The V end lost 4 bases, the J end lost 2 bases, and 5 bases lay between the germline ends. This CDR3 reads CSATGQETQYF. CDR3 nucleotide sequence: TGCAGTGCTACCGGTCAAGAGACCCAGTACTTC.

This chain joins TRBV7-8 and TRBJ2-3; 7 bases line up with TRBD1. The CDR3 sequence is 15 residues long. V lost 1 base and J lost 1; bases outside the gene matches: 2. Per the germline V gene, CDR1 is SGHVS and CDR2 is FQNEAQ. CDR3: CASSLEGARTDTQYF. In DNA, the CDR3 is TGTGCCAGCAGCTTAGAGGGGGCTCGCACAGATACGCAGTATTTT.

CDR3 loop: CSGGGLGSDGYTF. The CDR3 DNA sequence: TGCAGCGGGGGCGGTTTAGGGTCAGATGGCTACACCTTC. The chain employs TRBV29-1 and TRBJ1-2; D may be TRBD1 (5 bases). The CDR3 has 13 amino acids. CDR1 is SQVTM and CDR2 is ANQGSEA in the germline V gene. V was shortened by 7 bases and J by 6 bases, with 18 bases between the two germline ends.